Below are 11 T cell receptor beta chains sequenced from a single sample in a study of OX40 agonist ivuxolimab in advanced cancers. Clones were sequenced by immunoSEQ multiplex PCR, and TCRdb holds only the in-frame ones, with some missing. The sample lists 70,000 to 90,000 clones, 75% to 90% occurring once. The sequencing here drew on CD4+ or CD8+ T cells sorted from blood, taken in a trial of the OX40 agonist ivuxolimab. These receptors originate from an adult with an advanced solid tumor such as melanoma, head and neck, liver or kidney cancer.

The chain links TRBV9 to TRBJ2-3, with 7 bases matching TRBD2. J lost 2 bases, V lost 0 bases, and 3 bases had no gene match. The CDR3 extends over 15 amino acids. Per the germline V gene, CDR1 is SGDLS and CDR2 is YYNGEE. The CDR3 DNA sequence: TGTGCCAGCAGCGTAGCCGGGACTAACACAGATACGCAGTATTTT. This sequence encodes CASSVAGTNTDTQYF.

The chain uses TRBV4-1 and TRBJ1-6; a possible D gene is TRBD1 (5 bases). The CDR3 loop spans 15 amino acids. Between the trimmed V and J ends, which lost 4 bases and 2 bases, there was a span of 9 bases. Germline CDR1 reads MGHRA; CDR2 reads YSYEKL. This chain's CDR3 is CASSPSGPYNSPLHF. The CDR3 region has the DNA TGCGCCAGCAGCCCCTCGGGGCCCTATAATTCACCCCTCCACTTT.

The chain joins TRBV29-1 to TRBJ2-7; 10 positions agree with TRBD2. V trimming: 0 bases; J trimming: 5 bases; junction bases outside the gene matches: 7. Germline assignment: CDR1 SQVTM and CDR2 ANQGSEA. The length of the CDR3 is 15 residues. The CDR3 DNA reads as TGCAGCGTTGAAGATGACAGCGGGAGGGCCAACGAGCAGTACTTC. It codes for CSVEDDSGRANEQYF.

The CDR3 sequence is CASRSDRLNTEAFF. The CDR3 nucleotides read TGTGCCAGCAGATCAGACAGGCTGAACACTGAAGCTTTCTTT. The chain is built from TRBV25-1 and TRBJ1-1; perhaps TRBD1 as D (6 bases). V lost 6 bases and J 0 bases, leaving 11 bases between the germline ends. The germline gives CDR1 MGHDK, CDR2 SYGVNS. This CDR3 has 14 residues.

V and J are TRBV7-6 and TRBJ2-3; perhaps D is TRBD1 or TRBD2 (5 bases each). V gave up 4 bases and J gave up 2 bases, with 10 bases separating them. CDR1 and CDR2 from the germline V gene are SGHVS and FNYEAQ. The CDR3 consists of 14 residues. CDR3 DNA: TGTGCCAGCAGCTCGGGACGGGCCACAGATACGCAGTATTTT. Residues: CASSSGRATDTQYF.

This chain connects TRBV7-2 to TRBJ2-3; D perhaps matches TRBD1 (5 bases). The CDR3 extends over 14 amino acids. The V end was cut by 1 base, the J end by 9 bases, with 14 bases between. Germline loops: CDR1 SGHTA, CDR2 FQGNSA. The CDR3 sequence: CASSLGARVGTQYF. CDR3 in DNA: TGTGCCAGCAGCTTAGGTGCCAGGGTAGGAACGCAGTATTTT.

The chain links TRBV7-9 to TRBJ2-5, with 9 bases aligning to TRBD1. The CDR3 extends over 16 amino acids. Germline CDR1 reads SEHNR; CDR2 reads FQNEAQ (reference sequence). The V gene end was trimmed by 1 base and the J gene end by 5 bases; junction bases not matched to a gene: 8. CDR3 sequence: CASSLVSDRGGETQYF. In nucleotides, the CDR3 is TGTGCCAGCAGCTTAGTTTCGGACAGGGGAGGGGAGACCCAGTACTTC.

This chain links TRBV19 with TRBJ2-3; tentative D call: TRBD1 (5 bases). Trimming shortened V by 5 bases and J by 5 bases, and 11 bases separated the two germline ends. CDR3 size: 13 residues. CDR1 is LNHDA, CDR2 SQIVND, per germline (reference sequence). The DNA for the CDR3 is TGTGCCAGTAGTTTCCAGGGTAGAGATACGCAGTATTTT. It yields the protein CASSFQGRDTQYF.

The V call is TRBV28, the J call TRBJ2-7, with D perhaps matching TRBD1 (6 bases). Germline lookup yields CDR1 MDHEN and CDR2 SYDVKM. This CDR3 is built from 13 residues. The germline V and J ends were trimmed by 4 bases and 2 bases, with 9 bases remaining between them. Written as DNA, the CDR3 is TGTGCCAGCAGTTCCGGACAGACCTACGAGCAGTACTTC. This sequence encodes CASSSGQTYEQYF.

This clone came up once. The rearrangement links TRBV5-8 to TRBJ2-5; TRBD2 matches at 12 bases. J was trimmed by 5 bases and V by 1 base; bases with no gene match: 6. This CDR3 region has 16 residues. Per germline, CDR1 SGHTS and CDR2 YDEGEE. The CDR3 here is CASSLKLAGGRETQYF. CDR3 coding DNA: TGTGCCAGCAGCTTGAAACTAGCGGGAGGACGGGAGACCCAGTACTTC.

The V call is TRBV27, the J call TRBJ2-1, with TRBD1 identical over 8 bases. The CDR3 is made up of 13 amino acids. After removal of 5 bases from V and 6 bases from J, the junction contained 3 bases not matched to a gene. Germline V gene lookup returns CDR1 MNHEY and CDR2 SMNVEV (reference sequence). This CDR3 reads CASSHGQGNEQFF. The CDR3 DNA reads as TGTGCCAGCAGTCACGGACAGGGCAATGAGCAGTTCTTC.